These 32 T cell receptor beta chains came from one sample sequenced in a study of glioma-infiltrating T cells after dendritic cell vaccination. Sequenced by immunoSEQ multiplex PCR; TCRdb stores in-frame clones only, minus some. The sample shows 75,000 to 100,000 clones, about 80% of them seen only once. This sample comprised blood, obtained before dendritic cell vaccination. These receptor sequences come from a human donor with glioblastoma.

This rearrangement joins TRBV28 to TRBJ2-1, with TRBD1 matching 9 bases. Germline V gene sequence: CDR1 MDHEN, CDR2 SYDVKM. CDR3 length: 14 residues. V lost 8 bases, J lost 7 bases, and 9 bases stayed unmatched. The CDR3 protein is CASYYRGRINEQFF. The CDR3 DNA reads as TGTGCCAGCTACTACAGGGGGCGTATAAATGAGCAGTTCTTC. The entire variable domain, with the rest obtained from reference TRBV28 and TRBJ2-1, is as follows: DVKVTQSSRYLVKRTGEKVFLECVQDMDHENMFWYRQDPGLGLRLIYFSYDVKMKEKGDIPEGYSVSREKKERFSLILESASTNQTSMYLCASYYRGRINEQFFGPGTRLTVL.

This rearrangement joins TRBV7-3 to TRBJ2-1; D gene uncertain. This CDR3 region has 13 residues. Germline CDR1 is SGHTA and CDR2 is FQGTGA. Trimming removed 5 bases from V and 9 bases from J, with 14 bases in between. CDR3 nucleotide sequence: TGTGCCAGCAGCCGCACTTTGATTGGTGAGCAGTTCTTC. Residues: CASSRTLIGEQFF.

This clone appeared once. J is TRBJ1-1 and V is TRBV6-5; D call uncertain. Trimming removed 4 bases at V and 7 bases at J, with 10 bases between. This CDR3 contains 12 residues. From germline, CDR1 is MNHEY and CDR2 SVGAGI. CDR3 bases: TGTGCCAGCAGTTCCTGGAGATATGAAGCTTTCTTT. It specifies CASSSWRYEAFF.

CDR3 region: CASSLEADTYNEQFF. For the CDR3, the DNA is TGTGCCAGCAGTTTAGAGGCTGATACCTACAATGAGCAGTTCTTC. The chain carries TRBV28 and TRBJ2-1; no firm D call. V was shortened by 2 bases and J by 2 bases, with 10 bases between the two germline ends. CDR3 length: 15 amino acids. Germline V gene lookup returns CDR1 MDHEN and CDR2 SYDVKM.

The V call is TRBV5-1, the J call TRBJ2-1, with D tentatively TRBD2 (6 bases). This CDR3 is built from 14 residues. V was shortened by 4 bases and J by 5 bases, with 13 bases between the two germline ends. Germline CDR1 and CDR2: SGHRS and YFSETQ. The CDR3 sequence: CASSRTIRNNEQFF. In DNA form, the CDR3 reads TGCGCCAGCAGCCGGACTATCAGAAACAATGAGCAGTTCTTC.

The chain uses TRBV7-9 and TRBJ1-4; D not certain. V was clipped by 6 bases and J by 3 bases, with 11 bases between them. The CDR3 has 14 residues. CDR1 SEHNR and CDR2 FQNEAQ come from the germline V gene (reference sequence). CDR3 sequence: CASRRGIANEKLFF. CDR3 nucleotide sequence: TGTGCCAGCAGGCGGGGTATTGCTAATGAAAAACTGTTTTTT.

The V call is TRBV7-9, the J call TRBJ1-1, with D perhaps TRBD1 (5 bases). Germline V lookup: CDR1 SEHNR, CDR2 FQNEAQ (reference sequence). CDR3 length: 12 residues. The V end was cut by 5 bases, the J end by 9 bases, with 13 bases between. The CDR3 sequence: CASSPGGGKAFF. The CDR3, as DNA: TGTGCCAGCAGCCCCGGGGGGGGAAAAGCTTTCTTT.

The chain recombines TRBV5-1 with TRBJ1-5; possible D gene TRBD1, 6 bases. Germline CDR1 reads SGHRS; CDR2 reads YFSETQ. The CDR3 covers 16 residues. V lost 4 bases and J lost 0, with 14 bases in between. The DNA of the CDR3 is TGCGCCAGCAGCCCCGGACAGCCGATTAGCAATCAGCCCCAGCATTTT. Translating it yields CASSPGQPISNQPQHF.

For the CDR3, the DNA is TGTGCCAGCACTTTCGGACAAAACTATGGCTACACCTTC. It yields the protein CASTFGQNYGYTF. V gene TRBV28 combines with J gene TRBJ1-2; tentative D call: TRBD1 (5 bases). The length of the CDR3 is 13 residues. V lost 7 bases to trimming and J lost 2 bases, with 11 bases between them. Looked up from germline, CDR1 is MDHEN and CDR2 is SYDVKM.

The DNA of the CDR3 is TGTGCCAGCAGTTACGGGACAGCCAACACCGGGGAGCTGTTTTTT. Amino acid sequence: CASSYGTANTGELFF. The gene calls are TRBV28 and TRBJ2-2, with 7 bases identical to TRBD1. J gave up 2 bases and V 4 bases, and 4 bases lay outside the gene matches. Germline CDR1 is MDHEN and CDR2 is SYDVKM. The CDR3 length is 15 residues. Together with reference TRBV28 and TRBJ2-2, the CDR3 gives the full variable domain: DVKVTQSSRYLVKRTGEKVFLECVQDMDHENMFWYRQDPGLGLRLIYFSYDVKMKEKGDIPEGYSVSREKKERFSLILESASTNQTSMYLCASSYGTANTGELFFGEGSRLTVL.

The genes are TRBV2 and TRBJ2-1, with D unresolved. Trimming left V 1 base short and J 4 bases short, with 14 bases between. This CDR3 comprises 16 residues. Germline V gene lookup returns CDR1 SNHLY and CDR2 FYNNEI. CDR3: CASSEVKVTLYNEQFF. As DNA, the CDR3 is TGTGCCAGCAGTGAAGTGAAGGTGACATTATACAATGAGCAGTTCTTC.

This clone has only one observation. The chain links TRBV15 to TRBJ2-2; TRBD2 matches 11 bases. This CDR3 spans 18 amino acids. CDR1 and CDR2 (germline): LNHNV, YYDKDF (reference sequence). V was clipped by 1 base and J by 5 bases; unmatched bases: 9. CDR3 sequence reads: CATSRVYPSGGRTGELFF. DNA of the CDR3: TGTGCCACCAGCAGAGTTTATCCTAGCGGGGGGCGAACCGGGGAGCTGTTTTTT.

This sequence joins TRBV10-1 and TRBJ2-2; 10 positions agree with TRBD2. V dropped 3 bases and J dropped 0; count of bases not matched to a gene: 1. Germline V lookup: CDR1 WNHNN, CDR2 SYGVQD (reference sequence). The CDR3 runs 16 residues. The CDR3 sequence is CASSELAGSNTGELFF. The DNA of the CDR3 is TGCGCCAGCAGTGAACTAGCGGGGTCGAACACCGGGGAGCTGTTTTTT.

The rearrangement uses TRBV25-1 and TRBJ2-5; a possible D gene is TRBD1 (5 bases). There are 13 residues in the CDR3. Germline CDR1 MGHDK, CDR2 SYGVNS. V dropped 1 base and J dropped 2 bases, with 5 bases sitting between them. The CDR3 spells CASSESGQETQYF. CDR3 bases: TGTGCCAGCAGTGAATCAGGGCAAGAGACCCAGTACTTC.

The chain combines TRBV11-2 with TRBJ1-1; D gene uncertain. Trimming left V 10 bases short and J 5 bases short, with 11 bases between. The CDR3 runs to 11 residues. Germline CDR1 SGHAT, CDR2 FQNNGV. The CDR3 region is CATTTWTEAFF. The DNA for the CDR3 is TGTGCCACCACTACTTGGACTGAAGCTTTCTTT.

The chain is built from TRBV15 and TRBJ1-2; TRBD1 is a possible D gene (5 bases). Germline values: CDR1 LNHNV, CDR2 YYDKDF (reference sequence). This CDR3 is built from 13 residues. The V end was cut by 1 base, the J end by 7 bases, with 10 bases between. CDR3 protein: CATSRGSGAGYTF. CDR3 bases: TGTGCCACCAGCAGAGGATCTGGGGCTGGCTACACCTTC.

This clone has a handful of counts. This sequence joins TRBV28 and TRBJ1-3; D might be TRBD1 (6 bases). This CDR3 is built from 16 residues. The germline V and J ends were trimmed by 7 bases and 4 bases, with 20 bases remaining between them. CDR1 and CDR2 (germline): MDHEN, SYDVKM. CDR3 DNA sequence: TGTGCCAGCACCGCGGGGGCCGCCTGGGGAGGAAACACCATATATTTT. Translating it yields CASTAGAAWGGNTIYF.

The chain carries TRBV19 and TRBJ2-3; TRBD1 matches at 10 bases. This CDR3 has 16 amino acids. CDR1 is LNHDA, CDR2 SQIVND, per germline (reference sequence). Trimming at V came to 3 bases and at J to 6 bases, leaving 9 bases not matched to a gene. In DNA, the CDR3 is TGTGCCAGTAGTATCTCCGGGACAGGGGTAATGGATACGCAGTATTTT. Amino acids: CASSISGTGVMDTQYF.

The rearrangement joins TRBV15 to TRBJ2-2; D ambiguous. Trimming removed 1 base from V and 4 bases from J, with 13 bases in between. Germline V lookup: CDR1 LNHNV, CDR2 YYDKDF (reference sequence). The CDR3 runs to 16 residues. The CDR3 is CATSRVAGHITGELFF. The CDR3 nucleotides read TGTGCCACCAGCAGAGTGGCAGGTCATATCACCGGGGAGCTGTTTTTT.

CDR3 coding DNA: TGTGCCTGGACCGCGGGGAATGAAAAACTGTTTTTT. Translation: CAWTAGNEKLFF. The rearrangement uses TRBV30 and TRBJ1-4; D ambiguous. This CDR3 is built from 12 residues. The germline CDR1 and CDR2 sequences are GTSNPN and SVGIG (reference sequence). V shed 4 bases and J shed 5 bases, with 8 bases lying between them.

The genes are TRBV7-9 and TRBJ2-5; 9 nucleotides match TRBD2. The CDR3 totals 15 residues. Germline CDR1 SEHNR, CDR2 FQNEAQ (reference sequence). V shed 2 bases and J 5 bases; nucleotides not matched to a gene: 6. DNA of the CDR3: TGTGCCAGCAGCTTATCCTCTAGCGGGAATGAGACCCAGTACTTC. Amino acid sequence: CASSLSSSGNETQYF. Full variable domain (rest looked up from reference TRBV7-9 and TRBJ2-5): DTGVSQNPRHKITKRGQNVTFRCDPISEHNRLYWYRQTLGQGPEFLTYFQNEAQLEKSRLLSDRFSAERPKGSFSTLEIQRTEQGDSAMYLCASSLSSSGNETQYFGPGTRLLVL.

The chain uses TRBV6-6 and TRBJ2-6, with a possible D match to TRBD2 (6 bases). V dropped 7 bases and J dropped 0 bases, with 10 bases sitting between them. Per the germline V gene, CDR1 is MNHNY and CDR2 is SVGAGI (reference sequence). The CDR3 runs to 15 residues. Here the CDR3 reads CASTPDYSGANVLTF. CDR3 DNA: TGTGCCAGCACCCCGGACTACTCTGGGGCCAACGTCCTGACTTTC.

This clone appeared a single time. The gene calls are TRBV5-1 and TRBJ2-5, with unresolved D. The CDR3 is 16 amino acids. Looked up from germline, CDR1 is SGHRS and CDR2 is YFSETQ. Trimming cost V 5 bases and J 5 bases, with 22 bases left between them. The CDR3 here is CASSREAGARRETQYF. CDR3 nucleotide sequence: TGCGCCAGCAGTAGAGAGGCCGGAGCACGACGGGAGACCCAGTACTTC.

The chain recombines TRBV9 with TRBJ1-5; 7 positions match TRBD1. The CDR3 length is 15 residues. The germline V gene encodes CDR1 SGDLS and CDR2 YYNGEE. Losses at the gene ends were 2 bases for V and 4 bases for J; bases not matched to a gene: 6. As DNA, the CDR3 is TGTGCCAGCAGCGTGGCAGGGGGTGAGAATCAGCCCCAGCATTTT. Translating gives CASSVAGGENQPQHF.

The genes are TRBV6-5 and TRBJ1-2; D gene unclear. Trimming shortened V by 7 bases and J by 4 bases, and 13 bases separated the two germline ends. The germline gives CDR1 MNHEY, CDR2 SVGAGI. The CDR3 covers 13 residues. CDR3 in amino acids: CASKSKASYGYTF. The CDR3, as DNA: TGTGCCAGCAAGTCGAAGGCTAGCTATGGCTACACCTTC.

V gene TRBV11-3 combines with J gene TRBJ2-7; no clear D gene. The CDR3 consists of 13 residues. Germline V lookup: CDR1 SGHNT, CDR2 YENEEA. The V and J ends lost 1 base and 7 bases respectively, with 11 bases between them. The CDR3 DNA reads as TGTGCCAGCAGCTTAGGACATGATCGGGAGCAGTACTTC. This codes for CASSLGHDREQYF.

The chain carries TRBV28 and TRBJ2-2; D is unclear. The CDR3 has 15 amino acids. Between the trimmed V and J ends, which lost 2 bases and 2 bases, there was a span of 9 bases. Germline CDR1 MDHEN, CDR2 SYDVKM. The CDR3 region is CASSLNPVNTGELFF. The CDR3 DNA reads TGTGCCAGCAGTTTAAATCCAGTTAACACCGGGGAGCTGTTTTTT.

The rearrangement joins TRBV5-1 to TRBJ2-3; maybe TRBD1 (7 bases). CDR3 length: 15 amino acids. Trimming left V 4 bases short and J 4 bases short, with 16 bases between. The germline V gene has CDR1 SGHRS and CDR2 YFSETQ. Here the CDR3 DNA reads TGCGCCAGCAGCCAGGGGGGTAGGGCGGCAGATACGCAGTATTTT. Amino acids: CASSQGGRAADTQYF.

CDR3 DNA sequence: TGTGCCAGCAGCGTAGGCCTTTCGACCGGGGAAGACGGCTACACCTTC. Its translation is CASSVGLSTGEDGYTF. This sequence joins TRBV9 and TRBJ1-2; D ambiguous. The ends were cut back, 0 bases at V and 8 bases at J, with 20 bases in the middle. This CDR3 is 16 amino acids long. Germline CDR1 and CDR2: SGDLS and YYNGEE.

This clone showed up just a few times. This chain's CDR3 is CASSPTTGGRTEAFF. CDR3 coding DNA: TGTGCCAGCAGCCCTACGACAGGGGGGAGAACTGAAGCTTTCTTT. The chain carries TRBV7-6 and TRBJ1-1, with TRBD1 identical over 9 bases. Germline loops: CDR1 SGHVS, CDR2 FNYEAQ. Trimming took 5 bases from V and 5 from J; bases not matched to a gene: 9. This CDR3 is built from 15 residues.

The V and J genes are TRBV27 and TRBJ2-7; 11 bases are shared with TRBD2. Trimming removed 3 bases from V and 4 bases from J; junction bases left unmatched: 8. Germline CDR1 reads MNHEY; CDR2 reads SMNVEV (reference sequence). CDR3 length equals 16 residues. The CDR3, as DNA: TGTGCCAGCAGTTTTTCGACTAGCGGGGCCATTTACGAGCAGTACTTC. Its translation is CASSFSTSGAIYEQYF.

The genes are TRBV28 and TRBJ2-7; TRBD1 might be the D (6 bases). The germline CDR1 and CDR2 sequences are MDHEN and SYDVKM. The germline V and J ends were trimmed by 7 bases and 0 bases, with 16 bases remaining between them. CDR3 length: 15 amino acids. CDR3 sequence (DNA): TGTGCCAGCACCCTAACAGGGAACCCCTCCTACGAGCAGTACTTC. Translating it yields CASTLTGNPSYEQYF.